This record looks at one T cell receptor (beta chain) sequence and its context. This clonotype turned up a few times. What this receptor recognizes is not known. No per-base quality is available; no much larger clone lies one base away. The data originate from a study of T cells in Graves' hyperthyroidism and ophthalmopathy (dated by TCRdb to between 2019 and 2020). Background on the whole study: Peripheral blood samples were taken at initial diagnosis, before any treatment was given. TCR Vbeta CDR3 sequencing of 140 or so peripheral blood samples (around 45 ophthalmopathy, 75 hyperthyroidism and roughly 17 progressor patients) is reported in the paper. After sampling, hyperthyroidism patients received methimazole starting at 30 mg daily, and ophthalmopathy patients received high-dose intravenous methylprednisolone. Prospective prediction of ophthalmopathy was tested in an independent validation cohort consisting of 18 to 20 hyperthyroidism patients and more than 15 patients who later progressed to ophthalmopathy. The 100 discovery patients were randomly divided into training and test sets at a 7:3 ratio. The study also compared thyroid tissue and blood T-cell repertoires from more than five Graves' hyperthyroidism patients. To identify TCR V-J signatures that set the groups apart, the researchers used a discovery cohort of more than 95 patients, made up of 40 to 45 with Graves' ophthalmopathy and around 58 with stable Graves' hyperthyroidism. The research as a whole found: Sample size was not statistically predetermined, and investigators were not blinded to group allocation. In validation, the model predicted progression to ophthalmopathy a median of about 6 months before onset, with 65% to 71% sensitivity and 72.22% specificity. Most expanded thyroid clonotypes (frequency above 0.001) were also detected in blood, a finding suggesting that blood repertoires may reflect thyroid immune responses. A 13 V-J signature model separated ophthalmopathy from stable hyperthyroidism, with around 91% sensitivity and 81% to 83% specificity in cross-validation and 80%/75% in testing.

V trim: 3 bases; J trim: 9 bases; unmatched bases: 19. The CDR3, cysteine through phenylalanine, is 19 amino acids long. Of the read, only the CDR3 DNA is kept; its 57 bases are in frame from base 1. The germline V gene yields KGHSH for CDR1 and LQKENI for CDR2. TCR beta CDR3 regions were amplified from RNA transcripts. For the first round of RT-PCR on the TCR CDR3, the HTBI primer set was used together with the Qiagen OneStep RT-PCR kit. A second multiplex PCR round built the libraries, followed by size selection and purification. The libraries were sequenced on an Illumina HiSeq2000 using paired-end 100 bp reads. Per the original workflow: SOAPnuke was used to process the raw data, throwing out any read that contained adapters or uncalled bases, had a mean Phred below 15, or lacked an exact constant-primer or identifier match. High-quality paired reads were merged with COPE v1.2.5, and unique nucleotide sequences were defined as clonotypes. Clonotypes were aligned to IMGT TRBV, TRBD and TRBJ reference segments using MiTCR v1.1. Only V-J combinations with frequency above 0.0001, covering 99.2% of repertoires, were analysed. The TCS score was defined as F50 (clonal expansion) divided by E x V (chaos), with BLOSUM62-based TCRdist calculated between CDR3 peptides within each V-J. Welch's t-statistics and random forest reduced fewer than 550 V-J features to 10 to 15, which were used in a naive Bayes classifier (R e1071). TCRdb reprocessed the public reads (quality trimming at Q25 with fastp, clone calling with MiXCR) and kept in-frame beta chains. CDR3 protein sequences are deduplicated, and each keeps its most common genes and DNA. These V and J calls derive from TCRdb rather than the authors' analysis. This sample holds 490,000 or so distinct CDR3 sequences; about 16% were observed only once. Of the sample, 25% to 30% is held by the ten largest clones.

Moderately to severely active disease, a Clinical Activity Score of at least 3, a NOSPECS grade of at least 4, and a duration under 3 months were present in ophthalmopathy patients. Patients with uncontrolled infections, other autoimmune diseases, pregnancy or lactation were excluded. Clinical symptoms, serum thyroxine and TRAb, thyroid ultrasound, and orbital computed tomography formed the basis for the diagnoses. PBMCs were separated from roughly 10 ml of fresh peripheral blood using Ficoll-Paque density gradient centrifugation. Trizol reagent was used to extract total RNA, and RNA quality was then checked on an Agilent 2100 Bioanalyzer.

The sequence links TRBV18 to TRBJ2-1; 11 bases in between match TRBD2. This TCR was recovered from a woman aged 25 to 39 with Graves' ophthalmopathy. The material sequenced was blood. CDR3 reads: CASSPALTSGSLKASEQFF. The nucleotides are TGTGCCAGCTCACCTGCTTTAACTAGCGGGAGCTTGAAGGCGTCTGAGCAGTTCTTC.